A single sample is the source of the 3 T cell receptor beta chains below, sequenced in a study of regulatory T cells in long-lasting Graves disease. Building of the TCR beta libraries involved iRepertoire HTBI primers and Arm-PCR of CDR3 regions. TCRdb passed the multiplex PCR reads through MiXCR, listing each CDR3 protein once. The sample lists some 370,000 distinct CDR3 sequences; 12% were seen once. Time point indicated: newly diagnosed GD, antithyroid drugs for less than 3 months. TCR sequences were obtained from RNA taken from PBMCs. These same data were also listed under a study on T cells in Graves' hyperthyroidism and ophthalmopathy.

Source: peripheral blood mononuclear cells (PBMCs), taken at new diagnosis, from a patient treated with antithyroid drugs. Receptor source: a woman between 18 and 29 years old with Graves disease.

This clonotype was detected many times. The gene calls are TRBV5-6 and TRBJ1-1, with 8 positions matching TRBD1. V was pared by 3 bases and J by 4 bases, with 5 bases of the junction left unmatched. The CDR3 spans 14 residues. The germline CDR1 and CDR2 sequences are SGHDT and YYEEEE. DNA of the CDR3: TGTGCCAGCAGCTCGCAGGGGGCGGGCACTGAAGCTTTCTTT. Its translation is CASSSQGAGTEAFF.

This clonotype was counted many times. The CDR3 DNA is TGTGCCAGCAGCAGAGATTTGGAGACCCAGTACTTC. It codes for CASSRDLETQYF. The chain has TRBV9 and TRBJ2-5; no definite D call. Germline V gene lookup returns CDR1 SGDLS and CDR2 YYNGEE. Trimming took off 4 bases at V and 5 bases at J, with 9 bases between the two ends. CDR3 length: 12 amino acids.

This clonotype has at least ten counts. The rearrangement links TRBV5-5 to TRBJ1-5; 9 positions match TRBD1. CDR3 length: 16 amino acids. CDR1 and CDR2 (germline): SGHKS, YYEKEE (reference sequence). J was trimmed by 0 bases and V by 4 bases; bases with no gene match: 5. CDR3 DNA: TGTGCCAGCAGCAAAGGACAGGGGTATAGCAATCAGCCCCAGCATTTT. It yields the protein CASSKGQGYSNQPQHF.